Presented here are 2 T cell receptor beta chains from one specimen sequenced in a study of graft-versus-host responses after intestinal transplantation. These receptors' targets are unknown. Libraries were prepared by immunoSEQ multiplex PCR; TCRdb keeps only in-frame clonotypes and omits some of them. The sample consists of about 130,000 clones, approximately 90% of them appearing once. Sample: unstimulated CD4+ T cells sorted from spleen or lymph node cells, taken before intestinal transplant. Receptors originate from a human donor who received an intestinal transplant.

This sequence joins TRBV9 and TRBJ2-5; D unclear. The germline V gene encodes CDR1 SGDLS and CDR2 YYNGEE. The CDR3 runs 15 residues. V lost 4 bases and J 5 bases, leaving 18 bases between the germline ends. The CDR3, as DNA: TGTGCCAGCAGCCCTACGAGTGGCTTAGGGGAGACCCAGTACTTC. Protein product: CASSPTSGLGETQYF.

This clone appeared a single time. The chain uses TRBV11-2 and TRBJ1-1; D is undetermined. Germline-derived CDR1 and CDR2 are SGHAT and FQNNGV. The CDR3 has 14 amino acids. V shed 0 bases and J shed 1 base, with 6 bases lying between them. This CDR3 reads CASSLDGRNTEAFF. The CDR3 DNA reads TGTGCCAGCAGCTTAGATGGGAGGAACACTGAAGCTTTCTTT.